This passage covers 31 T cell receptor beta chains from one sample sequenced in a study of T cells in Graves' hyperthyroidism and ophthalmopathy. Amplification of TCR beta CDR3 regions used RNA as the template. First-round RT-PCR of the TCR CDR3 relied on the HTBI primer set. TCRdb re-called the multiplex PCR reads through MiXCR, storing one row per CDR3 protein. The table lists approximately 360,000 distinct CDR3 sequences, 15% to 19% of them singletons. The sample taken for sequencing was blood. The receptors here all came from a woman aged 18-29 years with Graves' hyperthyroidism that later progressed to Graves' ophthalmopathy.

The DNA of the CDR3 is TGCAGTGCTAGAATCGGGGGGGGGGGAGAGACCCAGTACTTC. This codes for CSARIGGGGETQYF. The rearrangement joins TRBV20-1 to TRBJ2-5; TRBD2 agrees at 8 bases. V shed 2 bases and J 4 bases; nucleotides not matched to a gene: 6. Germline-derived CDR1 and CDR2 are DFQATT and SNEGSKA (reference sequence). This CDR3 comprises 14 residues.

The CDR3 here is CASTPTSGEYNEQFF. The CDR3 coding sequence is TGTGCCAGTACCCCGACTAGCGGAGAGTACAATGAGCAGTTCTTC. The chain links TRBV19 to TRBJ2-1; 9 nucleotides line up with TRBD2. Germline CDR1 LNHDA, CDR2 SQIVND (reference sequence). V lost 7 bases to trimming and J lost 4 bases; unmatched junction nucleotides: 8. This CDR3 has 15 amino acids.

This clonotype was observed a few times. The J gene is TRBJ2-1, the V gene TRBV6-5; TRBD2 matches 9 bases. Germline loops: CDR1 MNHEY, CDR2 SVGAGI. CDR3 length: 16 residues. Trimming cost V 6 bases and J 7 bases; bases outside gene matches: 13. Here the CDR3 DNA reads TGTGCCAGCAGATTACCAGCGGGAGGTCTGGGGAATGAGCAGTTCTTC. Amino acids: CASRLPAGGLGNEQFF.

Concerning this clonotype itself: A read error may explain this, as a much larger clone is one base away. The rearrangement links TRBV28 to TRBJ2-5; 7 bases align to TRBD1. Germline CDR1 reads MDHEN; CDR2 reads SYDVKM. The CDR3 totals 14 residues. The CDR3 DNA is TGTACCAGCAGTTTCTTTGACAGGGCGGGGACCCAGTACTTC. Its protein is CTSSFFDRAGTQYF. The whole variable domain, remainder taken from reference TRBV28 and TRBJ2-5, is DVKVTQSSRYLVKRTGEKVFLECVQDMDHENMFWYRQDPGLGLRLIYFSYDVKMKEKGDIPEGYSVSREKKERFSLILESASTNQTSMYLCTSSFFDRAGTQYFGPGTRLLVL.

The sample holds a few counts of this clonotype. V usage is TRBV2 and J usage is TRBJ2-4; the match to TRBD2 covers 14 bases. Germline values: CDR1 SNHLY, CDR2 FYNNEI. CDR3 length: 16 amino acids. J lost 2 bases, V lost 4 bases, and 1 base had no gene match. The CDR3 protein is CASSGTSGRTKNIQYF. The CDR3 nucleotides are TGTGCCAGCAGTGGGACTAGCGGGAGGACCAAAAACATTCAGTACTTC. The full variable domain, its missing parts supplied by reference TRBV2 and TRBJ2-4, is EPEVTQTPSHQVTQMGQEVILRCVPISNHLYFYWYRQILGQKVEFLVSFYNNEISEKSEIFDDQFSVERPDGSNFTLKIRSTKLEDSAMYFCASSGTSGRTKNIQYFGAGTRLSVL.

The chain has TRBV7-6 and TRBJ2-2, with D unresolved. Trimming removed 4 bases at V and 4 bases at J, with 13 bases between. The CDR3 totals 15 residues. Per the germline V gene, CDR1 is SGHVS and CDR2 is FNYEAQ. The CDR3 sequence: CASSWRPESTGELFF. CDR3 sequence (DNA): TGTGCCAGCAGCTGGCGTCCAGAATCCACCGGGGAGCTGTTTTTT.

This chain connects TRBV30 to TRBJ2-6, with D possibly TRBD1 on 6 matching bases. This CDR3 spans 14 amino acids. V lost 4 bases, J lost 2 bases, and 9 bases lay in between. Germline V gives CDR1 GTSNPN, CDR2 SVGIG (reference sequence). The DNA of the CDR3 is TGTGCCTGGACCAGGGGCACTGGGGCCAACGTCCTGACTTTC. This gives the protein CAWTRGTGANVLTF.

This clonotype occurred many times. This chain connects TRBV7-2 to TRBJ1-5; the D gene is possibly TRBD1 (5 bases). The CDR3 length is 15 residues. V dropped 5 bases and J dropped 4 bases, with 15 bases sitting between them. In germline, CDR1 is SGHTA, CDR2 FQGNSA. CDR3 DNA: TGTGCCAGCAGCGCAGGGTCCGGGAGGAATCAGCCCCAGCATTTT. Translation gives CASSAGSGRNQPQHF.

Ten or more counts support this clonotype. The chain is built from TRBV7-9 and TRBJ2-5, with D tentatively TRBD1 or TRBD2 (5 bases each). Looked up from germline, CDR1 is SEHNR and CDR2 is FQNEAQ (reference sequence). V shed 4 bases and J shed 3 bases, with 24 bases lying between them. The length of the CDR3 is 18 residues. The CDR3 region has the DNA TGTGCCAGCAGCTCCCGGGACCCCGGTTGGGGTATTGAAGAGACCCAGTACTTC. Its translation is CASSSRDPGWGIEETQYF.

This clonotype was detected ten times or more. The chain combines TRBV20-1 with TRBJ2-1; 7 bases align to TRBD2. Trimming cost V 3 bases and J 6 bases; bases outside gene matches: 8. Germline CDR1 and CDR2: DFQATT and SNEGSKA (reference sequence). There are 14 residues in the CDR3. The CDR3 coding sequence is TGCAGTGCTAGCCCCGGGGGAGGGGTCAATGAGCAGTTCTTC. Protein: CSASPGGGVNEQFF.

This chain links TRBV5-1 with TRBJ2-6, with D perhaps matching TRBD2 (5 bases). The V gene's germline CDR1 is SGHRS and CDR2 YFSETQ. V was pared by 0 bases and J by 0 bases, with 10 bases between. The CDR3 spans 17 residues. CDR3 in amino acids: CASSLAQGSSGANVLTF. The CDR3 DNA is TGCGCCAGCAGCTTGGCGCAAGGGAGCTCTGGGGCCAACGTCCTGACTTTC.

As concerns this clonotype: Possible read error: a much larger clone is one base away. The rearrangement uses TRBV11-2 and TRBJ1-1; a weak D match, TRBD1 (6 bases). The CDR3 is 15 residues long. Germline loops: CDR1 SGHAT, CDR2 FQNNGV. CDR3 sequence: CASSLGRAGALEALF. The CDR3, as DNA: TGTGCCAGCAGCTTAGGTCGGGCAGGGGCCCTTGAAGCTCTCTTT.

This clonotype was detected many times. As DNA, the CDR3 is TGTGCCAGCAGTTTTCGCGGACAGGGGCGTTGGGGCTACACCTTC. Its protein is CASSFRGQGRWGYTF. The V gene is TRBV27, the J gene TRBJ1-2; TRBD1 matches at 9 bases. The CDR3 covers 15 residues. Per germline, CDR1 MNHEY and CDR2 SMNVEV (reference sequence). V was clipped by 3 bases and J by 8 bases; unmatched bases: 10.

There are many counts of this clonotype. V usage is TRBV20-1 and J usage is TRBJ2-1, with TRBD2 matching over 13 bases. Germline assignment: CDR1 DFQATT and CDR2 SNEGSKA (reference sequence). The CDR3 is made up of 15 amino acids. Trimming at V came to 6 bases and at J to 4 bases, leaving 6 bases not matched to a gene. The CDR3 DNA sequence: TGCAGTGCAACCGGGACTAGCGGGACGTACAATGAGCAGTTCTTC. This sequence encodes CSATGTSGTYNEQFF.

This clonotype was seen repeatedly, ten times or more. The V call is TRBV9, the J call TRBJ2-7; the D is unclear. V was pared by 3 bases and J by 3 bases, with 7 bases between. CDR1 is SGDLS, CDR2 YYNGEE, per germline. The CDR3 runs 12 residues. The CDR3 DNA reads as TGTGCCAGCAGCGGGAGTGGCTACGAGCAGTACTTC. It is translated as CASSGSGYEQYF. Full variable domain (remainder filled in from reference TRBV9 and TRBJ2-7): DSGVTQTPKHLITATGQRVTLRCSPRSGDLSVYWYQQSLDQGLQFLIQYYNGEERAKGNILERFSAQQFPDLHSELNLSSLELGDSALYFCASSGSGYEQYFGPGTRLTVT.

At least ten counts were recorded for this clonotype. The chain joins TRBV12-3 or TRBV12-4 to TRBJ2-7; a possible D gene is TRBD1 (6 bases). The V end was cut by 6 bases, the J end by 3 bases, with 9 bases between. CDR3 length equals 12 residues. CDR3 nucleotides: TGTGCCAGCAGCCAGGACAGCTACGAGCAGTACTTC. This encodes CASSQDSYEQYF.

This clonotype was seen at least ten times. CDR3 sequence: CASSLALGTGLGREQFF. For the CDR3, the DNA is TGCGCCAGCAGCTTGGCCTTAGGGACAGGGCTCGGGAGAGAGCAGTTCTTC. This chain uses TRBV5-1 with TRBJ2-1; 9 bases align to TRBD1. CDR1 is SGHRS, CDR2 YFSETQ, per germline. The CDR3 length is 17 residues. V was pared by 0 bases and J by 10 bases, with 14 bases of the junction left unmatched.

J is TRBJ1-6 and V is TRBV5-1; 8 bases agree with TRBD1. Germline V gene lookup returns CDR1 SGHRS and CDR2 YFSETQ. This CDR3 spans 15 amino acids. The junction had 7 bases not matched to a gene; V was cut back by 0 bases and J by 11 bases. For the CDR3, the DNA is TGCGCCAGCAGCTTGGGACAGGGGCTCTTGGCACCCCTCCACTTT. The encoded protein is CASSLGQGLLAPLHF.

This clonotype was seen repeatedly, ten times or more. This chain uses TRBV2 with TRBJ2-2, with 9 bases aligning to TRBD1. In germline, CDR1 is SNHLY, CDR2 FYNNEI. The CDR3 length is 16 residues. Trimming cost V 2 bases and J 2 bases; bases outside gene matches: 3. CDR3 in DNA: TGTGCCAGCAGTGAATGGACAGGGGTAAACACCGGGGAGCTGTTTTTT. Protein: CASSEWTGVNTGELFF. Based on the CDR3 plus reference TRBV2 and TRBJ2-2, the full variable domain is EPEVTQTPSHQVTQMGQEVILRCVPISNHLYFYWYRQILGQKVEFLVSFYNNEISEKSEIFDDQFSVERPDGSNFTLKIRSTKLEDSAMYFCASSEWTGVNTGELFFGEGSRLTVL.

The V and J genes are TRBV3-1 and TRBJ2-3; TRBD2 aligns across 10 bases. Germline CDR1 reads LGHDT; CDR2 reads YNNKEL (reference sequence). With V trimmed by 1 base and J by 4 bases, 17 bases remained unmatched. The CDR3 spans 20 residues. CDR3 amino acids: CASSQVVLLAGIGSADTQYF. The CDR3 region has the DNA TGTGCCAGCAGCCAAGTAGTTTTACTAGCGGGAATCGGATCCGCAGATACGCAGTATTTT.

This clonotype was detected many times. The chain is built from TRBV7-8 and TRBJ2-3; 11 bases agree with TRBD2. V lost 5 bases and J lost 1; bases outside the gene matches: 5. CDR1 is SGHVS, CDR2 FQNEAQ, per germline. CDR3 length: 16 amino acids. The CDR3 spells CASSPGLAGRTDTQYF. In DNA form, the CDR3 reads TGTGCCAGCAGCCCCGGACTAGCGGGCCGCACAGATACGCAGTATTTT.

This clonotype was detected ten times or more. CDR3 loop: CASSLSDQETQYF. CDR3 coding DNA: TGTGCCAGCAGCTTGTCCGACCAAGAGACCCAGTACTTC. The J gene is TRBJ2-5, the V gene TRBV11-2; no definite D call. The germline CDR1 and CDR2 sequences are SGHAT and FQNNGV. The CDR3 consists of 13 residues. Trimming shortened V by 3 bases and J by 0 bases, and 5 bases separated the two germline ends. Variable domain in full (rest from reference TRBV11-2 and TRBJ2-5): EAGVAQSPRYKIIEKRQSVAFWCNPISGHATLYWYQQILGQGPKLLIQFQNNGVVDDSQLPKDRFSAERLKGVDSTLKIQPAKLEDSAVYLCASSLSDQETQYFGPGTRLLVL.

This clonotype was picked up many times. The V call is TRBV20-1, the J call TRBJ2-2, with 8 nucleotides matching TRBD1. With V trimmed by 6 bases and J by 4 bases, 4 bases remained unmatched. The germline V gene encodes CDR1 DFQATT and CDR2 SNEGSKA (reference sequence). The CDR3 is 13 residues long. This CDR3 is CSARTGSTGELFF. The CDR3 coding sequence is TGCAGTGCAAGGACAGGGAGCACCGGGGAGCTGTTTTTT.

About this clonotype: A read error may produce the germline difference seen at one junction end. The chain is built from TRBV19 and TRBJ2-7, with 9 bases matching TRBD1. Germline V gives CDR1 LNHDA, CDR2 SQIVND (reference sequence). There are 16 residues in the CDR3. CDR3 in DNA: TGTGCCAGTAGTAGGTCCCGGGGACAGGGCTCCCACGAGCAGTACTTC. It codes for CASSRSRGQGSHEQYF.

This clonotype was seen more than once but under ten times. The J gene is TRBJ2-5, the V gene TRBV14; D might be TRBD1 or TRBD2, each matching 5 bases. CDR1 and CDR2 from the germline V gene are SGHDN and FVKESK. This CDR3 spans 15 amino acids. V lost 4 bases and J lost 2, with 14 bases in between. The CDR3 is CASSLWGSSQETQYF. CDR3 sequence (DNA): TGTGCCAGCAGCCTGTGGGGGAGTTCTCAAGAGACCCAGTACTTC.

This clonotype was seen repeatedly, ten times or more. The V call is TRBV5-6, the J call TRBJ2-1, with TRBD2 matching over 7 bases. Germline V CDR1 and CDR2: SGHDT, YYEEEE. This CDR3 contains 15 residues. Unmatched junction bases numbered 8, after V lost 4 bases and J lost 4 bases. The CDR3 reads CASSQLAQGYNEQFF. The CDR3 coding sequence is TGTGCCAGCAGCCAACTAGCGCAAGGGTACAATGAGCAGTTCTTC.

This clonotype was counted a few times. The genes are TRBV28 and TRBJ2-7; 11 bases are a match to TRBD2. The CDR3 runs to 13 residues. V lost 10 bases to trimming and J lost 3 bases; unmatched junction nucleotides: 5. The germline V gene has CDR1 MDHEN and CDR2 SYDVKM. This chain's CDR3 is CATQLAGVYEQYF. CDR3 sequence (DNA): TGTGCCACCCAACTAGCGGGAGTCTACGAGCAGTACTTC. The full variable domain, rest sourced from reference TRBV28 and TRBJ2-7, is DVKVTQSSRYLVKRTGEKVFLECVQDMDHENMFWYRQDPGLGLRLIYFSYDVKMKEKGDIPEGYSVSREKKERFSLILESASTNQTSMYLCATQLAGVYEQYFGPGTRLTVT.

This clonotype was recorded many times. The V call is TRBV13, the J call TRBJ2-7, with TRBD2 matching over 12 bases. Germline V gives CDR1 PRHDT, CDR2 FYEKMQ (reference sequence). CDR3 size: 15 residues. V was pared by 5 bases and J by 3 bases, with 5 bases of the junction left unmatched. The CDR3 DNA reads TGTGCCAGCAGCCGTCGACTAGCGGGAGACTACGAGCAGTACTTC. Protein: CASSRRLAGDYEQYF.

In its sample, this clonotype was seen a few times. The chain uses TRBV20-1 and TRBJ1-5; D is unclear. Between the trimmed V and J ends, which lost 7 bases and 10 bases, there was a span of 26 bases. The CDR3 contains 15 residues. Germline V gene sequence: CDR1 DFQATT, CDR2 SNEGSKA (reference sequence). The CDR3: CSVPGPRSLSHPQHF. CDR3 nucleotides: TGCAGTGTCCCTGGTCCCCGGAGCCTTTCCCACCCCCAGCATTTT.

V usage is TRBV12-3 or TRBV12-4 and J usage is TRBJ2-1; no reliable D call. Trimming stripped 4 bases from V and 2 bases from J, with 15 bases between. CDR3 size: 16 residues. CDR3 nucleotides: TGTGCCAGCAGTTCTCCTTTTTACGTGGCCTACAATGAGCAGTTCTTC. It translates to CASSSPFYVAYNEQFF.

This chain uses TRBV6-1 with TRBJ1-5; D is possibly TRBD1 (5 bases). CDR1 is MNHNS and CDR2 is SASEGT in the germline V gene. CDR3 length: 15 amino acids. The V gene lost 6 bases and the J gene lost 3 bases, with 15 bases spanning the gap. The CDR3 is CASRARDGYNQPQHF. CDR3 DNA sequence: TGTGCCAGCAGGGCGAGGGACGGCTACAATCAGCCCCAGCATTTT.